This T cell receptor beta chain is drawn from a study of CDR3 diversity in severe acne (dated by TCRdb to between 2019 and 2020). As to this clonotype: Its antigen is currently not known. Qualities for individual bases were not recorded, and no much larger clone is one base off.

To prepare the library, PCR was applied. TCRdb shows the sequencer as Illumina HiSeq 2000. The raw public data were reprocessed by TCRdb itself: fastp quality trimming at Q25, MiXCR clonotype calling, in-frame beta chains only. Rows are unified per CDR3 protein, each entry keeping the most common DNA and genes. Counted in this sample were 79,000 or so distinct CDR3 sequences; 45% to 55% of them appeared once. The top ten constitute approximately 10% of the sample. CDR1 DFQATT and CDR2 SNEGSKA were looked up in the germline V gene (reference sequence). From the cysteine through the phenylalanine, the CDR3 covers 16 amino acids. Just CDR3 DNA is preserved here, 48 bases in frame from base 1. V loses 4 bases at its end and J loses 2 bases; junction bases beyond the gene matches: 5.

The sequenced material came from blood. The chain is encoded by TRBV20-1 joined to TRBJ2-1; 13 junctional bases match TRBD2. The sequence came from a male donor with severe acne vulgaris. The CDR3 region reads CSATGLAGVPYNEQFF. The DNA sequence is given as TGCAGTGCTACCGGACTAGCGGGAGTCCCCTACAATGAGCAGTTCTTC.